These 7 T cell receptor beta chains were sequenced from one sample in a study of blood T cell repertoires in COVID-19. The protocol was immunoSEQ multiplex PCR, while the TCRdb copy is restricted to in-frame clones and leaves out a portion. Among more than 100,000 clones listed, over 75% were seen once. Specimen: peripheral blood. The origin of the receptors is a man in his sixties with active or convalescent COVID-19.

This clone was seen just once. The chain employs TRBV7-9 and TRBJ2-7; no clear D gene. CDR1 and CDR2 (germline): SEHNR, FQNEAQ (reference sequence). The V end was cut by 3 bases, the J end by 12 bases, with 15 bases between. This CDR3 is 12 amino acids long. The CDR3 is CASSFDSLPRYF. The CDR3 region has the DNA TGTGCCAGCAGCTTCGACTCGCTGCCGAGGTACTTC.

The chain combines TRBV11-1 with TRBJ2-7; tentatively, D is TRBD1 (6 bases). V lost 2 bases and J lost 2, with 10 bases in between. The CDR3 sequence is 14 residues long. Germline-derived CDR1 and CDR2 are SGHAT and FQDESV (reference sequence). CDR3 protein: CASSLKDRAYEQYF. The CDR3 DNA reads TGTGCCAGCAGCTTAAAGGACAGAGCCTACGAGCAGTACTTC.

The CDR3 bases are TGTGCCAGCAGTTTAATTGGACAGGGACGCGAGACCCAGTACTTC. It translates to CASSLIGQGRETQYF. The rearrangement joins TRBV28 to TRBJ2-5; TRBD1 matches at 8 bases. CDR3 length: 15 residues. CDR1 MDHEN and CDR2 SYDVKM come from the germline V gene. The V segment lost 2 bases and the J segment 5 bases; nucleotides outside the gene matches: 7.

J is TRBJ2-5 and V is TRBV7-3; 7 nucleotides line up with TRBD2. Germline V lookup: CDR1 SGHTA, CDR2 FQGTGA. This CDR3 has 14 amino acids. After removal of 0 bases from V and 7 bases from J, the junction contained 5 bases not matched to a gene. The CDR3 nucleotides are TGTGCCAGCAGCTTAACTGGCGGGAGTGCGACCCAGTACTTC. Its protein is CASSLTGGSATQYF.

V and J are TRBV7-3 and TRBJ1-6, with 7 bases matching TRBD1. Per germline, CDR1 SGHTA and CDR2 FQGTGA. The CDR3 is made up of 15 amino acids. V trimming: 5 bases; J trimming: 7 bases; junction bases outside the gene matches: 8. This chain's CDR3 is CASSQQGSGNSPLHF. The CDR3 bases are TGTGCCAGCAGCCAACAGGGGTCGGGGAATTCACCCCTCCACTTT. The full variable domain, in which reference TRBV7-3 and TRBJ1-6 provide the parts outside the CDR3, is GAGVSQTPSNKVTEKGKYVELRCDPISGHTALYWYRQSLGQGPEFLIYFQGTGAADDSGLPNDRFFAVRPEGSVSTLKIQRTERGDSAVYLCASSQQGSGNSPLHFGNGTRLTVT.

CDR3 region: CASSLRMNTGELFF. In nucleotides, the CDR3 is TGTGCCAGCAGCTTGAGGATGAACACCGGGGAGCTGTTTTTT. This chain connects TRBV13 to TRBJ2-2; no definite D call. The CDR3 is 14 amino acids. The V and J ends lost 3 bases and 1 base respectively, with 6 bases between them. Germline CDR1 reads PRHDT; CDR2 reads FYEKMQ (reference sequence).

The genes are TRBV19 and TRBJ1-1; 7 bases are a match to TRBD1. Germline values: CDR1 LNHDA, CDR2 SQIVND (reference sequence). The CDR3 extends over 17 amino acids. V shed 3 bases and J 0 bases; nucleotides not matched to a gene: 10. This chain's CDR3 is CASSMPRDRYMNTEAFF. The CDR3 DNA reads TGTGCCAGTAGTATGCCCCGGGACAGATACATGAACACTGAAGCTTTCTTT.